These 31 T cell receptor beta chains originate from one sample sequenced in a study of cytomegalovirus exposure and HLA in healthy donors. PCR involved 60 Vbeta and 13 Jbeta primers. Clones were read by immunoSEQ multiplex PCR, and TCRdb kept only the in-frame ones, dropping some. The sample table sets out tens of thousands of clones. Source material: PBMCs. The receptor set was obtained from a man aged 18 to 29 in good health and CMV-seropositive.

The rearrangement links TRBV5-1 to TRBJ1-2, with no clear D. The CDR3 consists of 15 residues. Looked up from germline, CDR1 is SGHRS and CDR2 is YFSETQ. V was cut by 4 bases and J by 3 bases, with 16 bases left in between. This CDR3 is CASSPYRGLDYGYTF. The CDR3 DNA reads TGCGCCAGCAGCCCCTACCGAGGACTTGACTATGGCTACACCTTC.

CDR3 in amino acids: CATQIGGNSPLHF. The CDR3, as DNA: TGTGCCACCCAGATAGGAGGCAATTCACCCCTCCACTTT. The chain joins TRBV25-1 to TRBJ1-6, with D unclear. CDR1 MGHDK and CDR2 SYGVNS come from the germline V gene. This CDR3 comprises 13 residues. The V end was cut by 10 bases, the J end by 7 bases, with 14 bases between.

The V and J genes are TRBV5-1 and TRBJ2-7; 8 bases agree with TRBD2. There are 14 residues in the CDR3. Unmatched junction bases numbered 8, after V lost 3 bases and J lost 6 bases. Germline V gene lookup returns CDR1 SGHRS and CDR2 YFSETQ. The CDR3 DNA reads TGCGCCAGCAGCTCCCCGGGACTAGGATCCGAGCAGTACTTC. It encodes CASSSPGLGSEQYF.

The V gene is TRBV6-5, the J gene TRBJ1-3, with a tentative D call TRBD1 (6 bases). Germline-derived CDR1 and CDR2 are MNHEY and SVGAGI. The CDR3 has 15 residues. V was shortened by 5 bases and J by 2 bases, with 13 bases between the two germline ends. The CDR3 loop reads CASSLLTGPGNTIYF. For the CDR3, the DNA is TGTGCCAGCAGTCTCCTGACAGGACCTGGAAACACCATATATTTT.

The chain has TRBV13 and TRBJ2-7; the D gene is possibly TRBD2 (6 bases). From germline, CDR1 is PRHDT and CDR2 FYEKMQ (reference sequence). The CDR3 runs to 16 residues. V was trimmed by 1 base and J by 1 base, leaving 14 bases between them. CDR3 sequence reads: CASSLAPGEASYEQYF. The CDR3 DNA is TGTGCCAGCAGCTTAGCCCCGGGAGAAGCGTCCTACGAGCAGTACTTC. The variable domain in full, completed from reference TRBV13 and TRBJ2-7, reads AAGVIQSPRHLIKEKRETATLKCYPIPRHDTVYWYQQGPGQDPQFLISFYEKMQSDKGSIPDRFSAQQFSDYHSELNMSSLELGDSALYFCASSLAPGEASYEQYFGPGTRLTVT.

This chain joins TRBV7-6 and TRBJ1-1; the D gene is possibly TRBD1 (5 bases). Germline lookup yields CDR1 SGHVS and CDR2 FNYEAQ. The V and J ends lost 0 bases and 6 bases respectively, with 8 bases between them. The CDR3 extends over 13 amino acids. The CDR3 loop reads CASSLATRAEAFF. The CDR3 DNA reads TGTGCCAGCAGCTTAGCGACCAGGGCTGAAGCTTTCTTT.

This chain connects TRBV23-1 to TRBJ2-1, with TRBD2 matching 12 bases. TRBV23-1 is an open reading frame, and its role is uncertain. The V gene end was trimmed by 6 bases and the J gene end by 7 bases; junction bases not matched to a gene: 7. The CDR3 runs 15 residues. The CDR3 sequence is CASRLRLAGVNEQFF. The CDR3 DNA reads as TGCGCCAGCAGGCTGCGACTAGCGGGAGTTAATGAGCAGTTCTTC.

The J gene is TRBJ1-1, the V gene TRBV9; D not certain. V lost 0 bases to trimming and J lost 5 bases, with 14 bases between them. This CDR3 contains 15 residues. Per germline, CDR1 SGDLS and CDR2 YYNGEE. CDR3 sequence (DNA): TGTGCCAGCAGCGTAGATTCACGGGGAGGTACTGAAGCTTTCTTT. It specifies CASSVDSRGGTEAFF.

The chain uses TRBV19 and TRBJ1-3, with a possible D match to TRBD1 (5 bases). V was clipped by 6 bases and J by 8 bases, with 17 bases between them. CDR3 size: 14 residues. In germline, CDR1 is LNHDA, CDR2 SQIVND (reference sequence). DNA for the CDR3: TGTGCCAGTAGCCCCGGGACTCGGAGGGACACCATATATTTT. It codes for CASSPGTRRDTIYF.

The V gene is TRBV27, the J gene TRBJ2-1; TRBD1 might be the D (6 bases). This CDR3 has 13 amino acids. Germline loops: CDR1 MNHEY, CDR2 SMNVEV (reference sequence). V was shortened by 5 bases and J by 8 bases, with 13 bases between the two germline ends. CDR3 in DNA: TGTGCCAGCAGTCGTCCGGGACACGATGAGCAGTTCTTC. Its protein is CASSRPGHDEQFF.

The chain employs TRBV7-9 and TRBJ1-1; possible D gene TRBD1, 5 bases. Germline V gives CDR1 SEHNR, CDR2 FQNEAQ (reference sequence). Trimming stripped 1 base from V and 4 bases from J, with 22 bases between. The CDR3 is 18 residues long. The CDR3: CASSLGAGTALRATEAFF. In nucleotides, the CDR3 is TGTGCCAGCAGCTTAGGTGCCGGGACTGCCCTTCGGGCCACTGAAGCTTTCTTT.

This rearrangement joins TRBV4-1 to TRBJ2-5, with D maybe TRBD2 (5 bases). This CDR3 comprises 15 residues. Trimming removed 4 bases at V and 4 bases at J, with 16 bases between. Germline V CDR1 and CDR2: MGHRA, YSYEKL. CDR3 sequence: CASSPTREGRETQYF. The CDR3 bases are TGCGCCAGCAGCCCGACCCGGGAAGGCAGAGAGACCCAGTACTTC.

The chain has TRBV29-1 and TRBJ2-2, with TRBD2 matching 9 bases. Germline lookup yields CDR1 SQVTM and CDR2 ANQGSEA. V lost 4 bases and J lost 7; bases outside the gene matches: 10. The CDR3 contains 15 residues. CDR3 amino acids: CSVGLSSGRGGELFF. CDR3 nucleotides: TGCAGCGTTGGGCTCAGTAGCGGGAGAGGCGGGGAGCTGTTTTTT.

A remark on this clone: The sample carries other DNA sequences with the same CDR3. The V and J genes are TRBV19 and TRBJ1-1, with a weak D call TRBD1 (5 bases). Germline assignment: CDR1 LNHDA and CDR2 SQIVND (reference sequence). This CDR3 spans 12 amino acids. V lost 3 bases to trimming and J lost 4 bases, with 6 bases between them. CDR3 loop: CASSMGGTEAFF. CDR3 coding DNA: TGTGCCAGTAGTATGGGGGGCACTGAAGCTTTCTTT.

This chain links TRBV10-3 with TRBJ1-5; tentative D call: TRBD1 (5 bases). V was pared by 8 bases and J by 8 bases, with 13 bases between. Germline-derived CDR1 and CDR2 are ENHRY and SYGVKD. This CDR3 spans 12 amino acids. CDR3 protein: CAIGGGNEPQHF. DNA for the CDR3: TGTGCCATCGGGGGGGGTAACGAGCCCCAGCATTTT.

The J gene is TRBJ1-1, the V gene TRBV27, with 7 bases fitting TRBD1. The germline CDR1 and CDR2 sequences are MNHEY and SMNVEV (reference sequence). V lost 8 bases to trimming and J lost 1 base; unmatched junction nucleotides: 10. The CDR3 length is 15 residues. The CDR3 loop reads CASGTHRGGNTEAFF. In nucleotides, the CDR3 is TGTGCCAGCGGAACCCACAGGGGAGGGAACACTGAAGCTTTCTTT.

This rearrangement joins TRBV28 to TRBJ1-2, with TRBD1 identical over 9 bases. Germline-derived CDR1 and CDR2 are MDHEN and SYDVKM. This CDR3 has 14 residues. Trimming at V came to 6 bases and at J to 4 bases, leaving 6 bases not matched to a gene. CDR3 protein: CASRLGTGLYGYTF. CDR3 nucleotide sequence: TGTGCCAGCAGACTCGGGACAGGGCTCTATGGCTACACCTTC.

The genes are TRBV6-5 and TRBJ1-1, with 7 bases lining up with TRBD1. With 8 bases clipped from V and 5 bases from J, the junction kept 14 bases outside the gene matches. Germline CDR1 is MNHEY and CDR2 is SVGAGI. The CDR3 extends over 15 amino acids. This CDR3 is CASSYSRQGVTEAFF. The CDR3, as DNA: TGTGCCAGCTCCTATAGTCGACAGGGAGTGACTGAAGCTTTCTTT.

Concerning this clone: The junction does not match germline at one end; this may be a read error. The chain links TRBV4-2 to TRBJ1-6; a weak D match, TRBD1 (5 bases). This CDR3 is 16 amino acids long. The germline V gene encodes CDR1 LGHNA and CDR2 YNFKEQ. DNA of the CDR3: TGTGTCAGCAGCCAGGAACAGGACTCCTATAATTCACCCCTCCACTTT. The encoded protein is CVSSQEQDSYNSPLHF.

V is TRBV28 and J is TRBJ2-7, with D tentatively TRBD2 (6 bases). V was cut by 2 bases and J by 4 bases, with 15 bases left in between. Germline CDR1 MDHEN, CDR2 SYDVKM. The length of the CDR3 is 15 residues. The CDR3 DNA reads TGTGCCAGCAGTTTAGTCGACAGCCGGGGGTACGAGCAGTACTTC. This sequence encodes CASSLVDSRGYEQYF. Combining the CDR3 with reference TRBV28 and TRBJ2-7 gives the whole variable domain DVKVTQSSRYLVKRTGEKVFLECVQDMDHENMFWYRQDPGLGLRLIYFSYDVKMKEKGDIPEGYSVSREKKERFSLILESASTNQTSMYLCASSLVDSRGYEQYFGPGTRLTVT.

The chain employs TRBV15 and TRBJ2-7; weak D call: TRBD2 (5 bases). V gave up 5 bases and J gave up 3 bases, with 14 bases separating them. CDR1 is LNHNV and CDR2 is YYDKDF in the germline V gene (reference sequence). The CDR3 has 14 amino acids. CDR3 region: CATSGDYSVYEQYF. CDR3 DNA sequence: TGTGCCACCAGCGGCGACTATTCGGTCTACGAGCAGTACTTC.

The chain has TRBV5-6 and TRBJ1-1; no definite D call. The CDR3 consists of 13 residues. V was cut by 2 bases and J by 4 bases, with 9 bases left in between. Germline lookup yields CDR1 SGHDT and CDR2 YYEEEE. CDR3 coding DNA: TGTGCCAGCAGCTTCGGGGTGGGCACTGAAGCTTTCTTT. Translation: CASSFGVGTEAFF.

The chain recombines TRBV27 with TRBJ2-7, with 12 nucleotides matching TRBD2. Germline V CDR1 and CDR2: MNHEY, SMNVEV (reference sequence). With V trimmed by 5 bases and J by 2 bases, 4 bases remained unmatched. CDR3 length: 15 residues. The CDR3 sequence: CASSPRTSGTYEQYF. The CDR3, as DNA: TGTGCCAGCAGTCCCAGGACTAGCGGGACCTACGAGCAGTACTTC.

This chain joins TRBV2 and TRBJ1-2; weak D call: TRBD1 (5 bases). CDR1 is SNHLY, CDR2 FYNNEI, per germline. This CDR3 spans 13 amino acids. V lost 4 bases to trimming and J lost 6 bases, with 12 bases between them. The CDR3 region is CASSAPGGDGYTF. The CDR3 DNA reads as TGTGCCAGCAGTGCCCCTGGGGGGGATGGCTACACCTTC.

V is TRBV5-8 and J is TRBJ2-7; D may be TRBD1 (7 bases). The CDR3 contains 17 residues. Germline CDR1 is SGHTS and CDR2 is YDEGEE. V was shortened by 1 base and J by 2 bases, with 19 bases between the two germline ends. Written as DNA, the CDR3 is TGTGCCAGCAGCTTGATATTTTGGCAGGGGGGAACCTACGAGCAGTACTTC. Translating gives CASSLIFWQGGTYEQYF.

The chain employs TRBV15 and TRBJ1-4, with 9 bases lining up with TRBD1. V shed 0 bases, J shed 8 bases, and the junction held 10 bases outside the gene matches. This CDR3 has 17 residues. The V gene's germline CDR1 is LNHNV and CDR2 YYDKDF (reference sequence). The CDR3 loop reads CATSRDWTGDVLEKLFF. CDR3 in DNA: TGTGCCACCAGCAGAGATTGGACAGGGGACGTCCTCGAAAAACTGTTTTTT.

The chain couples TRBV4-1 to TRBJ1-5, with a possible D match to TRBD1 (5 bases). Trimming shortened V by 8 bases and J by 4 bases, and 18 bases separated the two germline ends. CDR1 is MGHRA and CDR2 is YSYEKL in the germline V gene. The CDR3 sequence is 15 residues long. In nucleotides, the CDR3 is TGCGCCAGCGGATTCCAAGCAGGGTTTAATCAGCCCCAGCATTTT. It encodes CASGFQAGFNQPQHF.

The V gene is TRBV7-9, the J gene TRBJ2-4; the match to TRBD1 covers 8 bases. With V trimmed by 5 bases and J by 2 bases, 11 bases remained unmatched. This CDR3 has 17 amino acids. Germline V lookup: CDR1 SEHNR, CDR2 FQNEAQ (reference sequence). The CDR3 sequence is CASSRWTGSFTKNIQYF. The CDR3 region has the DNA TGTGCCAGCAGCCGATGGACAGGGTCATTTACCAAAAACATTCAGTACTTC.

The chain has TRBV4-1 and TRBJ2-6; D perhaps matches TRBD1 (5 bases). V shed 6 bases and J shed 3 bases, with 6 bases lying between them. The CDR3 spans 13 residues. CDR1 and CDR2 (germline): MGHRA, YSYEKL. For the CDR3, the DNA is TGCGCCAGCAGGGGGCTTGGGGCCAACGTCCTGACTTTC. Translation gives CASRGLGANVLTF.

The V call is TRBV19, the J call TRBJ1-2, with 10 nucleotides matching TRBD1. CDR3 length: 17 residues. The V and J ends lost 6 bases and 8 bases, in that order; junction bases with no gene match: 18. Germline V gene data show CDR1 as LNHDA and CDR2 as SQIVND (reference sequence). DNA of the CDR3: TGTGCCAGTAGGGTTACACGGGACAGGGGTACAAAGGGCGGCTACACCTTC. It translates to CASRVTRDRGTKGGYTF.

The chain combines TRBV5-1 with TRBJ1-2; D remains unclear. The CDR3 contains 13 residues. Germline-derived CDR1 and CDR2 are SGHRS and YFSETQ. V was clipped by 5 bases and J by 2 bases, with 10 bases between them. CDR3 region: CASSYTENYGYTF. Written as DNA, the CDR3 is TGCGCCAGCAGTTATACAGAAAACTATGGCTACACCTTC.